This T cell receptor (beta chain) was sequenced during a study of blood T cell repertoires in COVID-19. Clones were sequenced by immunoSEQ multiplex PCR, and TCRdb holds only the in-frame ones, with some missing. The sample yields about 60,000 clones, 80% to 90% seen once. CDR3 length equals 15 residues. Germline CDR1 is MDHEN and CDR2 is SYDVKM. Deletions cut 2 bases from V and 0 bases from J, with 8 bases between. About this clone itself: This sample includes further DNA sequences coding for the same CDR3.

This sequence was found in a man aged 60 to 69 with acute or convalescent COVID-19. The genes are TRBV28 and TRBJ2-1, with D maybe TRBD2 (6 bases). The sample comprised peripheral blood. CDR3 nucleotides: TGTGCCAGCAGTTTAGGAGGGAGCTCCTACAATGAGCAGTTCTTC. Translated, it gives CASSLGGSSYNEQFF. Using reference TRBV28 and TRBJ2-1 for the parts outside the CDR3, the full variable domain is DVKVTQSSRYLVKRTGEKVFLECVQDMDHENMFWYRQDPGLGLRLIYFSYDVKMKEKGDIPEGYSVSREKKERFSLILESASTNQTSMYLCASSLGGSSYNEQFFGPGTRLTVL.